This T cell receptor beta chain is drawn from a study of blood T cell repertoires in COVID-19. Study as a whole: Researchers got acute and convalescent COVID-19 samples from the United States, Italy and Spain. PBMCs, B-cell-depleted T cells, or T cells provided the cDNA or gDNA that made up the material.

CDR3 length: 13 residues. V trimming: 6 bases; J trimming: 7 bases; junction bases outside the gene matches: 5. Germline lookup yields CDR1 SNHLY and CDR2 FYNNEI. Under the authors' procedure: It was from reference gene primer amplification that nucleated cell counts were estimated. The repertoire was sequenced with immunoSEQ multiplex PCR; TCRdb's copy has only in-frame clones and lacks some. The D gene and trimming were derived from the DNA, and the V and J assignments and clone size from that table. This sample has hundreds of thousands of clones, with about 91% found just once. Source material: peripheral blood. This clonotype was sampled from a woman in her fifties or sixties with acute or convalescent COVID-19. V usage is TRBV2 and J usage is TRBJ1-2; 10 nucleotides align to TRBD1. The CDR3 coding sequence is TGTGCCAGCAGACGGACAGGGGGTCGTGGCTACACCTTC. It is translated as CASRRTGGRGYTF.